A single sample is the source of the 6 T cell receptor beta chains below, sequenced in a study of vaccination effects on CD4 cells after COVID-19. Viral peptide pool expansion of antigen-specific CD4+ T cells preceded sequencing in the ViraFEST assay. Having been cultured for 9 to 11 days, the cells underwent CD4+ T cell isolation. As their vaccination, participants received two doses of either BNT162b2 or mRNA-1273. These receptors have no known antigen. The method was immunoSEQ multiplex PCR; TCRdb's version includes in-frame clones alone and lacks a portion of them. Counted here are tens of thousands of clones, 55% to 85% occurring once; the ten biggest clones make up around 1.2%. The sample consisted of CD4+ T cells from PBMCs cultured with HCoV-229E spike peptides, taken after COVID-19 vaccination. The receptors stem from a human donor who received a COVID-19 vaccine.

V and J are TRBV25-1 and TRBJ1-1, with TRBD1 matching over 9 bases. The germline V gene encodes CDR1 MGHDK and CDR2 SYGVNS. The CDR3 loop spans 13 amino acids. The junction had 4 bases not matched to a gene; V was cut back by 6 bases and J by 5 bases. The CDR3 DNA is TGTGCCAGCAGACAGGGGGCGGGTACTGAAGCTTTCTTT. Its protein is CASRQGAGTEAFF.

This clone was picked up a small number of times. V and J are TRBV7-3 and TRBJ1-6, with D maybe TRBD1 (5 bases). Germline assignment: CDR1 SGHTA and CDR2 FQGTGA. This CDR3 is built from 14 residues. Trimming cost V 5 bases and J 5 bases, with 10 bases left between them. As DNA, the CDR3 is TGTGCCAGCAGCCTGGGGCAGAATAATTCACCCCTCCACTTT. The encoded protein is CASSLGQNNSPLHF.

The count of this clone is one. CDR3 in amino acids: CAWSRTPEAFF. The CDR3 DNA sequence: TGTGCCTGGAGCCGGACCCCTGAAGCTTTCTTT. The chain has TRBV30 and TRBJ1-1; D unclear. The germline V gene encodes CDR1 GTSNPN and CDR2 SVGIG (reference sequence). This CDR3 has 11 residues. V was pared by 3 bases and J by 6 bases, with 8 bases between.

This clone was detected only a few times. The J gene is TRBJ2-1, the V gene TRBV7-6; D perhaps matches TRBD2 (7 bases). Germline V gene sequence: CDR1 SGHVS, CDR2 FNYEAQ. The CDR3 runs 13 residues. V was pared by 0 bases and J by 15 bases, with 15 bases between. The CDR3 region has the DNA TGTGCCAGCAGCTTAGCCCGGGGGGCTCCCTTGTTCTTC. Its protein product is CASSLARGAPLFF.

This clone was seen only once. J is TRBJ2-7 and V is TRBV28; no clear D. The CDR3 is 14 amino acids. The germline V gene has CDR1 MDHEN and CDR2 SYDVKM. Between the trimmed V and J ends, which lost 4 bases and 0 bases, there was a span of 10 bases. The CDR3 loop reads CASSSPQASYEQYV. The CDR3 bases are TGTGCCAGCAGTTCGCCGCAGGCCTCCTACGAGCAGTACGTC.

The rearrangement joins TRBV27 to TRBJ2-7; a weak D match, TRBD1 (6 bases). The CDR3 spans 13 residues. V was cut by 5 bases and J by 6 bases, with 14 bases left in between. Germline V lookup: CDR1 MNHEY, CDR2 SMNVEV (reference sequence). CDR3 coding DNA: TGTGCCAGCAGTGCACAGGGTAAGCGCGAGCAGTACGTC. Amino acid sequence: CASSAQGKREQYV.